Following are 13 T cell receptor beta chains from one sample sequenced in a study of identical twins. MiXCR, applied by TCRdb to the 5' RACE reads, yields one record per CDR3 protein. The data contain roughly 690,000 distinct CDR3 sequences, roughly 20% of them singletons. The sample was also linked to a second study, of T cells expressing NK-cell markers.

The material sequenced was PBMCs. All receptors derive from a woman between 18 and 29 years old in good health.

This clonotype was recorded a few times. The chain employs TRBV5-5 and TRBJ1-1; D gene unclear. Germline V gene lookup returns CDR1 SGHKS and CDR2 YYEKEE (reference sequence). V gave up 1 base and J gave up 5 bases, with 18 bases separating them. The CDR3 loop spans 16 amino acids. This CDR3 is CASSLRTGGKGTEAFF. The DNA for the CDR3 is TGTGCCAGCAGCTTGAGGACGGGCGGAAAGGGAACTGAAGCTTTCTTT.

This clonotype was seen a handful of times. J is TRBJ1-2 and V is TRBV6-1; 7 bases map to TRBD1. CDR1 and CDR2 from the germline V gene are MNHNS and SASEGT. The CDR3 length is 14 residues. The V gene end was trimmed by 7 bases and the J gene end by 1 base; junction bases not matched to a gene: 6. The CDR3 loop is CASTQGGGNYGYTF. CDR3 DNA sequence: TGTGCCAGCACCCAGGGGGGAGGTAACTATGGCTACACCTTC.

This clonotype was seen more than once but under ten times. CDR3 region: CASSRGPTGYEQYF. CDR3 nucleotides: TGTGCCAGCAGTCGAGGACCTACGGGTTACGAGCAGTACTTC. This chain links TRBV6-2 or TRBV6-3 with TRBJ2-7; D is unresolved. Germline assignment: CDR1 MNHEY and CDR2 SVGEGT. V lost 5 bases to trimming and J lost 4 bases, with 15 bases between them. The CDR3 sequence is 14 residues long.

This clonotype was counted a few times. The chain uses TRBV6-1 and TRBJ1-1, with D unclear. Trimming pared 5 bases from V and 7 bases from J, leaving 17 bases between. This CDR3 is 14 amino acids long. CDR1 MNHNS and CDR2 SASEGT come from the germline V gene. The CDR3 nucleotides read TGTGCCAGCAGTCCGACGGGGTTAAGCCGTGAAGCTTTCTTT. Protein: CASSPTGLSREAFF.

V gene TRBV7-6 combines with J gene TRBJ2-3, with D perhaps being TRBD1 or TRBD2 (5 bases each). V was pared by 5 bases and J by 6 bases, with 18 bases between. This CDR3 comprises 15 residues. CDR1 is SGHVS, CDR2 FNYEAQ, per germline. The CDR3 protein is CASSGPGPDGDTQYF. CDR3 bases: TGTGCCAGCAGCGGTCCGGGACCGGACGGGGATACGCAGTATTTT.

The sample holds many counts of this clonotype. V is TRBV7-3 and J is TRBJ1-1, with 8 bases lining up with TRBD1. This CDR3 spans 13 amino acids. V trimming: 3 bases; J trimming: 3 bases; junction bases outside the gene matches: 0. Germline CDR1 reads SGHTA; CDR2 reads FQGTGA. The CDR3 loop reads CASSLTGDTEAFF. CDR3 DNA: TGTGCCAGCAGCTTGACAGGGGACACTGAAGCTTTCTTT.

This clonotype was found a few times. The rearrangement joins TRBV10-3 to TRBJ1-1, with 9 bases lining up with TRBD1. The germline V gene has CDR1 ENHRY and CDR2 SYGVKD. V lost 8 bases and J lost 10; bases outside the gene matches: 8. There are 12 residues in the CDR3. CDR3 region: CAIVTGTGRAFF. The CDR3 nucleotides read TGTGCCATCGTTACCGGGACAGGGAGAGCTTTCTTT.

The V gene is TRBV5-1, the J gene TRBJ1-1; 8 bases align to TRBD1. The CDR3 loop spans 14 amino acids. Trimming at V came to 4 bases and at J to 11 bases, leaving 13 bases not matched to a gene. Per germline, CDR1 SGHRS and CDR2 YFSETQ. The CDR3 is CASSAGTGPGEAFF. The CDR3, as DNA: TGCGCCAGCAGCGCGGGGACAGGCCCGGGGGAGGCTTTCTTT.

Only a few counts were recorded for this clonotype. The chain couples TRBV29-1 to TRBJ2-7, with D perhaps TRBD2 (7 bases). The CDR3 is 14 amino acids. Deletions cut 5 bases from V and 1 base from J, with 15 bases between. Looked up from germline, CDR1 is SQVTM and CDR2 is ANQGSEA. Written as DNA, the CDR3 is TGCAGCGTTTCTGGCGGGGGCCTTTCCTACGAGCAGTACTTC. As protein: CSVSGGGLSYEQYF.

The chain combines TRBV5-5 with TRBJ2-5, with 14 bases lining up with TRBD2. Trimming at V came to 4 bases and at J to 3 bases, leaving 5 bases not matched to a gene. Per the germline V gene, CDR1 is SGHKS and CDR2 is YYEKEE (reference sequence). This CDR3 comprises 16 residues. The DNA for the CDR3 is TGTGCCAGCAGCCGAGGACTAGCGGGAGGTGAAGAGACCCAGTACTTC. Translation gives CASSRGLAGGEETQYF.

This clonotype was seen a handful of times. The CDR3 coding sequence is TGCGCCAGCAGCGATGGGGATTGGTATGGCTACACCTTC. As protein: CASSDGDWYGYTF. The V and J genes are TRBV5-1 and TRBJ1-2; D not resolved. Germline-derived CDR1 and CDR2 are SGHRS and YFSETQ. The CDR3 sequence is 13 residues long. Trimming left V 4 bases short and J 5 bases short, with 12 bases between.

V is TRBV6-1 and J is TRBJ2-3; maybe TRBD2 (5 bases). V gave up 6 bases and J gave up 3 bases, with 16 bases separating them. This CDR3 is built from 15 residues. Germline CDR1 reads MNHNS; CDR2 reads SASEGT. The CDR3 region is CASSLPGIGTDTQYF. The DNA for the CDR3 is TGTGCCAGCAGCCTCCCGGGGATTGGTACAGATACGCAGTATTTT.

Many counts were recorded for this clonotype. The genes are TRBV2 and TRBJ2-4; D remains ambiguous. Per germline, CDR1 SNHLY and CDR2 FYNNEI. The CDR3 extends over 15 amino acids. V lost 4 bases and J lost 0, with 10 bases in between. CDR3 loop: CASSGGYLAKNIQYF. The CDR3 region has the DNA TGTGCCAGCAGTGGCGGTTACCTAGCCAAAAACATTCAGTACTTC.